This T cell receptor beta chain was identified during a study of blood T cell repertoires in COVID-19. This clone was counted a few times. Original data processing: Nucleated cell counts were estimated from reference gene primer amplification. Produced via immunoSEQ multiplex PCR; TCRdb's table is partial and in-frame only. The V and J calls and clone size are taken from that table; D and trimming were inferred from the DNA. The sample contains 80,000 to 100,000 clones, about 85% of which appear only once. The specimen sequenced was peripheral blood. This TCR came from a man aged 60 to 75 with acute or convalescent COVID-19.

CDR3 nucleotide sequence: TGTGCCACCCGGTCGGGGGGGACCGGGGAGCTGTTTTTT. It translates to CATRSGGTGELFF. This chain joins TRBV24-1 and TRBJ2-2; 8 bases are a match to TRBD2. After removal of 9 bases from V and 5 bases from J, the junction contained 4 bases not matched to a gene. CDR3 length equals 13 residues. The germline gives CDR1 KGHDR, CDR2 SFDVKD.